This is a list of T cell receptor beta chains from one sample in a study of beta chain features in type 1 diabetes. Clones were sequenced by immunoSEQ multiplex PCR, and TCRdb holds only the in-frame ones, with some missing. The data contain 680,000 or so clones, around 16% of them seen just once; the ten biggest clones take up about 0.097%. The sequenced material came from naive CD4+ T cells from blood. Source of these receptors: a man between 18 and 29 years old in good health. Each CDR3 is given with its conserved first and last residue. Each record gives: V gene, clone size, J gene, D gene, CDR3 DNA, CDR3 protein. The D gene is left open where the match is weak. Not every row has a clone size; where given, it reads once, few, many or a size class.

v_gene: TRBV15; abundance: -; j_gene: TRBJ2-7; d_gene: -; CDR3nt: TGTGCCACCAGCAGCCCCGTGACGGACTACGAGCAGTACTTC; CDR3aa: CATSSPVTDYEQYF
v_gene: TRBV5-1; abundance: once; j_gene: TRBJ2-7; d_gene: TRBD1; CDR3nt: TGCGCCAGCAGCTCTCAGGGGGCCTACGAGCAGTACTTC; CDR3aa: CASSSQGAYEQYF
v_gene: TRBV9; abundance: few; j_gene: TRBJ1-2; d_gene: TRBD1; CDR3nt: TGTGCCAGCAGCGTAGGACAGGGGGAGTACTATGGCTACACCTTC; CDR3aa: CASSVGQGEYYGYTF
v_gene: TRBV4-2; abundance: -; j_gene: TRBJ1-2; d_gene: -; CDR3nt: TGTGCCAGCAGCCCAGGCGGGCAGGACTATGGCTACACCTTC; CDR3aa: CASSPGGQDYGYTF
v_gene: TRBV27; abundance: -; j_gene: TRBJ1-1; d_gene: -; CDR3nt: TGTGCCAGCAAATGGGAAGCCCTTAACACTGAAGCTTTCTTT; CDR3aa: CASKWEALNTEAFF
v_gene: TRBV5-6; abundance: -; j_gene: TRBJ1-2; d_gene: -; CDR3nt: TGTGCCAGCAGCTTAAGAGGTTACGGTTATGGCTACACCTTC; CDR3aa: CASSLRGYGYGYTF
v_gene: TRBV25-1; abundance: -; j_gene: TRBJ2-1; d_gene: TRBD1; CDR3nt: TGTGCCAGCAACCGACAGGGGGTTTCCTACAATGAGCAGTTCTTC; CDR3aa: CASNRQGVSYNEQFF
v_gene: TRBV2; abundance: -; j_gene: TRBJ2-7; d_gene: -; CDR3nt: TGTGCCAGCAGTGAAGTAGCAGCCGCCCTTTACTACGAGCAGTACTTC; CDR3aa: CASSEVAAALYYEQYF
v_gene: TRBV7-9; abundance: -; j_gene: TRBJ1-1; d_gene: TRBD1; CDR3nt: TGTGCCAGCAGCTCACGGCAGGGGGCGAACACTGAAGCTTTCTTT; CDR3aa: CASSSRQGANTEAFF
v_gene: TRBV7-3; abundance: few; j_gene: TRBJ1-5; d_gene: -; CDR3nt: TGTGCCAGCAGCTTAAGAGGGGAGAGCAATCAGCCCCAGCATTTT; CDR3aa: CASSLRGESNQPQHF
v_gene: TRBV5-1; abundance: -; j_gene: TRBJ2-2; d_gene: TRBD1; CDR3nt: TGCGCCAGCAACCGACAGGGGGCGGACACCGGGGAGCTGTTTTTT; CDR3aa: CASNRQGADTGELFF
v_gene: TRBV5-4; abundance: few; j_gene: TRBJ2-7; d_gene: TRBD2; CDR3nt: TGTGCCAGCAGCTTGGGCGGGACTAGCGGGAACTCCTACGAGCAGTACTTC; CDR3aa: CASSLGGTSGNSYEQYF
v_gene: TRBV19; abundance: -; j_gene: TRBJ1-1; d_gene: -; CDR3nt: TGTGCCAGTAGTATAGCTCGGGTAAACACTGAAGCTTTCTTT; CDR3aa: CASSIARVNTEAFF
v_gene: TRBV7-2; abundance: -; j_gene: TRBJ2-1; d_gene: TRBD1; CDR3nt: TGTGCCAGCAGCTTTGGACAGGGGGCCTACAATGAGCAGTTCTTC; CDR3aa: CASSFGQGAYNEQFF
v_gene: TRBV19; abundance: once; j_gene: TRBJ2-3; d_gene: TRBD1; CDR3nt: TGTGCCAGTAGTATAGCCTCACAGGGGACAGATACGCAGTATTTT; CDR3aa: CASSIASQGTDTQYF
v_gene: TRBV28; abundance: few; j_gene: TRBJ2-7; d_gene: -; CDR3nt: TGTGCCAGCAGTTTACCACAACCCTACGAGCAGTACTTC; CDR3aa: CASSLPQPYEQYF
v_gene: TRBV5-1; abundance: few; j_gene: TRBJ1-5; d_gene: -; CDR3nt: TGCGCCAGCAGCTTGTGGCCGTATAGCAATCAGCCCCAGCATTTT; CDR3aa: CASSLWPYSNQPQHF
v_gene: TRBV7-2; abundance: once; j_gene: TRBJ2-7; d_gene: -; CDR3nt: TGTGCCAGCAGCCCCGCACTAGCCTCCTACGAGCAGTACTTC; CDR3aa: CASSPALASYEQYF
v_gene: TRBV7-8; abundance: few; j_gene: TRBJ2-7; d_gene: -; CDR3nt: TGTGCCAGCAGCTTTACAGAACTCTACGAGCAGTACTTC; CDR3aa: CASSFTELYEQYF
v_gene: TRBV28; abundance: -; j_gene: TRBJ2-1; d_gene: TRBD2; CDR3nt: TGTGCCAGCAGTTTTACTAGCGGAGTCTACAATGAGCAGTTCTTC; CDR3aa: CASSFTSGVYNEQFF
v_gene: TRBV2; abundance: -; j_gene: TRBJ2-1; d_gene: -; CDR3nt: TGTGCCAGCAGTGAGGATAATGAGCAGTTCTTC; CDR3aa: CASSEDNEQFF
v_gene: TRBV9; abundance: few; j_gene: TRBJ2-7; d_gene: -; CDR3nt: TGTGCCAGCAGCGTCGACACGTACTCCTACGAGCAGTACTTC; CDR3aa: CASSVDTYSYEQYF
v_gene: TRBV7-3; abundance: -; j_gene: TRBJ1-6; d_gene: TRBD1; CDR3nt: TGTGCCAGCAGTTTTGACAGGGAATCACCCCTCCACTTT; CDR3aa: CASSFDRESPLHF
v_gene: TRBV7-9; abundance: -; j_gene: TRBJ2-7; d_gene: TRBD1; CDR3nt: TGTGCCAGCAGCCCAGACAGGGGAGTCACCTACGAGCAGTACTTC; CDR3aa: CASSPDRGVTYEQYF
v_gene: TRBV7-9; abundance: few; j_gene: TRBJ1-2; d_gene: -; CDR3nt: TGTGCCAGCAGCTTAGTGGGGACCCATTATGGCTACACCTTC; CDR3aa: CASSLVGTHYGYTF
v_gene: TRBV11-1; abundance: few; j_gene: TRBJ2-1; d_gene: -; CDR3nt: TGTGCCAGCAGCTTAGACAGACTCTCCTACAATGAGCAGTTCTTC; CDR3aa: CASSLDRLSYNEQFF
v_gene: TRBV6-6; abundance: few; j_gene: TRBJ1-1; d_gene: -; CDR3nt: TGTGCCAGCAGTTACGCCCTGGACGGGGCGGGAACTGAAGCTTTCTTT; CDR3aa: CASSYALDGAGTEAFF
v_gene: TRBV2; abundance: -; j_gene: TRBJ2-1; d_gene: TRBD1; CDR3nt: TGTGCCAGCAGTGAGGGACAGTTAGTGCCCTACAATGAGCAGTTCTTC; CDR3aa: CASSEGQLVPYNEQFF
v_gene: TRBV5-8; abundance: few; j_gene: TRBJ1-1; d_gene: -; CDR3nt: TGTGCCAGCAGCAGTTTTAGAGACCGAAACACTGAAGCTTTCTTT; CDR3aa: CASSSFRDRNTEAFF
v_gene: TRBV4-3; abundance: few; j_gene: TRBJ1-1; d_gene: -; CDR3nt: TGCGCCAGCACTTACTTCTGGGGAGGATCCACTGAAGCTTTCTTT; CDR3aa: CASTYFWGGSTEAFF
v_gene: TRBV28; abundance: once; j_gene: TRBJ2-6; d_gene: -; CDR3nt: TGTGCCAGCAGGGCCCCCAGGGGAGGCGGGGCCAACGTCCTGACTTTC; CDR3aa: CASRAPRGGGANVLTF
v_gene: TRBV7-2; abundance: few; j_gene: TRBJ2-7; d_gene: -; CDR3nt: TGTGCCAGCAGCTACCCAGGGGGGAGGTCCTACGAGCAGTACTTC; CDR3aa: CASSYPGGRSYEQYF
v_gene: TRBV7-2; abundance: -; j_gene: TRBJ2-4; d_gene: -; CDR3nt: TGTGCCAGCTCAGGGGGGGCGAACATTCAGTACTTC; CDR3aa: CASSGGANIQYF
v_gene: TRBV6-1; abundance: -; j_gene: TRBJ2-2; d_gene: TRBD2; CDR3nt: TGTGCCAGCAGTCTAGCGGGCGGCACCGGGGAGCTGTTTTTT; CDR3aa: CASSLAGGTGELFF
v_gene: TRBV28; abundance: -; j_gene: TRBJ1-1; d_gene: -; CDR3nt: TGTGCCAGCACCTCAGGAGACAGGAACACTGAAGCTTTCTTT; CDR3aa: CASTSGDRNTEAFF
v_gene: TRBV11-2; abundance: -; j_gene: TRBJ1-5; d_gene: -; CDR3nt: TGTGCCAGCAGCTCCGGACTTCAAAATCAGCCCCAGCATTTT; CDR3aa: CASSSGLQNQPQHF
v_gene: TRBV7-2; abundance: few; j_gene: TRBJ2-5; d_gene: -; CDR3nt: TGTGCCAGCAGCTTAGGGGGTAGGGTCGGAGAGACCCAGTACTTC; CDR3aa: CASSLGGRVGETQYF
v_gene: TRBV29-1; abundance: -; j_gene: TRBJ2-5; d_gene: -; CDR3nt: TGCAGCGTTGGCCCCCCGCTACAAGAGACCCAGTACTTC; CDR3aa: CSVGPPLQETQYF
v_gene: TRBV7-2; abundance: -; j_gene: TRBJ2-1; d_gene: TRBD2; CDR3nt: TGTGCCAGCAGCTCTCCGGGACTAGCGGCCTACAATGAGCAGTTCTTC; CDR3aa: CASSSPGLAAYNEQFF
v_gene: TRBV15; abundance: many; j_gene: TRBJ2-3; d_gene: TRBD2; CDR3nt: TGTGCCACCAGCAGGGCTAGCGGGGCCATCACAGATACGCAGTATTTT; CDR3aa: CATSRASGAITDTQYF
v_gene: TRBV25-1; abundance: -; j_gene: TRBJ2-5; d_gene: TRBD1; CDR3nt: TGTGCCAGCAGTGACGACAGGGGGTTATCGGAGACCCAGTACTTC; CDR3aa: CASSDDRGLSETQYF
v_gene: TRBV27; abundance: -; j_gene: TRBJ1-5; d_gene: TRBD1; CDR3nt: TGTGCCAGCAGTCCAAATGTGGGGACAGCTTATAGCAATCAGCCCCAGCATTTT; CDR3aa: CASSPNVGTAYSNQPQHF
v_gene: TRBV7-3; abundance: -; j_gene: TRBJ1-1; d_gene: -; CDR3nt: TGTGCCAGCAGCTTCGACAGTCTCTCAAAAGCTTTCTTT; CDR3aa: CASSFDSLSKAFF
v_gene: TRBV11-2; abundance: -; j_gene: TRBJ2-7; d_gene: TRBD1; CDR3nt: TGTGCCAGCAGCTCCCGACAGGGTCTCTCCTACGAGCAGTACTTC; CDR3aa: CASSSRQGLSYEQYF
v_gene: TRBV6-5; abundance: -; j_gene: TRBJ1-1; d_gene: -; CDR3nt: TGTGCCAGCAGCTACGGGACACAGAACACTGAAGCTTTCTTT; CDR3aa: CASSYGTQNTEAFF